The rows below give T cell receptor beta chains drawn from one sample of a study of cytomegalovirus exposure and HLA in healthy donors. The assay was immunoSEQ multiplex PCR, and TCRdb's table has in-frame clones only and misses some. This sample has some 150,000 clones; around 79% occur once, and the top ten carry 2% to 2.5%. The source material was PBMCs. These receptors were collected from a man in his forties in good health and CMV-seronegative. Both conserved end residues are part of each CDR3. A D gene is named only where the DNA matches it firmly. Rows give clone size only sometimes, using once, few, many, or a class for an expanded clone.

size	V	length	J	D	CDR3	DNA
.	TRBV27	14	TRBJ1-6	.	CASSLLDSSSPLHF	TGTGCCAGCAGTTTACTCGACAGCAGTTCACCCCTCCACTTT
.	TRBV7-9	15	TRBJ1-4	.	CASRPGVSTNEKLFF	TGTGCCAGCAGACCAGGGGTCTCAACTAATGAAAAACTGTTTTTT
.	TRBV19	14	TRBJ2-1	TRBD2	CASSIDGLVNEQFF	TGTGCCAGTAGTATAGATGGACTAGTGAATGAGCAGTTCTTC
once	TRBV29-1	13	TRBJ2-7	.	CSVERTGGYEQYF	TGCAGCGTTGAAAGGACTGGAGGTTACGAGCAGTACTTC
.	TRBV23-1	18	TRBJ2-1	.	CASSQSRTTRLYYNEQFF	TGCGCCAGCAGTCAAAGCCGGACGACTAGGCTCTATTACAATGAGCAGTTCTTC
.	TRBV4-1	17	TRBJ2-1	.	CASSHPKGGGTGNEQFF	TGCGCCAGCAGCCATCCAAAAGGGGGGGGGACAGGCAATGAGCAGTTCTTC
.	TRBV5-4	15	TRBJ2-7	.	CASSLGGILVYEQYF	TGTGCCAGCAGCTTGGGCGGGATACTCGTCTACGAGCAGTACTTC
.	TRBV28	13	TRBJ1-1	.	CATHLRGWAEAFF	TGTGCCACGCATCTCAGGGGTTGGGCTGAAGCTTTCTTT
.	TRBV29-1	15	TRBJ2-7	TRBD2	CSVGYPGQRGYEQYF	TGCAGCGTTGGATATCCGGGTCAGCGGGGCTACGAGCAGTACTTC
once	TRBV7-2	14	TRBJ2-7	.	CASSFDRFTYEQYF	TGTGCCAGCAGTTTTGACAGATTCACCTACGAGCAGTACTTC
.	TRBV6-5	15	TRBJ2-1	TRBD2	CASSYRTSGYNEQFF	TGTGCCAGCAGTTACAGGACTAGTGGGTACAATGAGCAGTTCTTC
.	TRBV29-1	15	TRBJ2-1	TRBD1	CSVVVPTGAYNEQFF	TGCAGCGTTGTGGTTCCGACAGGGGCATACAATGAGCAGTTCTTC
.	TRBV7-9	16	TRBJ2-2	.	CASSLSVASNTGELFF	TGTGCCAGCAGCTTATCGGTCGCCTCGAACACCGGGGAGCTGTTTTTT
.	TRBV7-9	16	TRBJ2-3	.	CASSSGPGLSTDTQYF	TGTGCCAGCAGCTCCGGACCGGGACTTTCCACAGATACGCAGTATTTT
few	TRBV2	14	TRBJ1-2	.	CASIPFGGSSGYTF	TGTGCCAGCATTCCTTTCGGGGGGTCGAGCGGCTACACCTTC
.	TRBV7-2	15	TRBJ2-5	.	CASSLAAGIVETQYF	TGTGCCAGCAGCTTAGCGGCAGGGATAGTCGAGACCCAGTACTTC
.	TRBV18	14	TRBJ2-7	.	CASSSNGVAYEQYF	TGTGCCAGCTCGTCGAATGGAGTAGCCTACGAGCAGTACTTC
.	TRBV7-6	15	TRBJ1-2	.	CASSLGSGGPFGYTF	TGTGCCAGCAGCTTAGGATCGGGGGGCCCATTTGGCTACACCTTC
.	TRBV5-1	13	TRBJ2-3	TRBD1	CASSSGQADTQYF	TGCGCCAGCAGCTCGGGACAGGCAGATACGCAGTATTTT
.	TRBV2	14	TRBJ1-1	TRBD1	CASGDRARSTEAFF	TGTGCCAGCGGTGACAGGGCTCGAAGCACTGAAGCTTTCTTT
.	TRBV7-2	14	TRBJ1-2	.	CASSMRTESYGYTF	TGTGCCAGCAGCATGCGGACAGAGAGCTATGGCTACACCTTC
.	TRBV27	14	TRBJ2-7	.	CASSLGGEFYEQYF	TGTGCCAGCAGTTTAGGCGGGGAGTTCTACGAGCAGTACTTC
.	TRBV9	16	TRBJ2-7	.	CASSGQGLSRPYEQYF	TGTGCCAGCAGCGGCCAGGGTTTGTCCAGACCCTACGAGCAGTACTTC
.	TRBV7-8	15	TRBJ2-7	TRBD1	CASSLPAGTGPEQYF	TGTGCCAGCAGCTTACCGGCCGGGACAGGGCCCGAGCAGTACTTC
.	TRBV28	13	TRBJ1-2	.	CASSALIWHGYTF	TGTGCCAGCAGTGCCCTTATCTGGCATGGCTACACCTTC
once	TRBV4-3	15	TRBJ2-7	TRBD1	CASSPQPGQGVEQYF	TGCGCCAGCAGCCCGCAACCGGGACAGGGGGTAGAGCAGTACTTC
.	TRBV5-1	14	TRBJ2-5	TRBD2	CASWSGRKEETQYF	TGCGCCAGCTGGAGCGGGAGGAAGGAAGAGACCCAGTACTTC
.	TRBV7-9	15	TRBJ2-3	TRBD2	CASTSREARGDTQYF	TGTGCCAGCACCTCCCGGGAGGCGCGGGGAGATACGCAGTATTTT
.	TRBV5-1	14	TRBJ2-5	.	CASRLLTSEETQYF	TGCGCCAGCAGACTTCTTACTAGTGAAGAGACCCAGTACTTC
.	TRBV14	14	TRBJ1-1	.	CASSQTNRDLEAFF	TGTGCCAGCAGCCAAACCAACAGGGATCTTGAAGCTTTCTTT
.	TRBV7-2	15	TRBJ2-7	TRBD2	CASSLAGGPVGEQYF	TGTGCCAGCAGCTTAGCGGGAGGGCCTGTCGGCGAGCAGTACTTC
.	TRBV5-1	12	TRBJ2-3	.	CASSLVSDTQYF	TGCGCCAGCAGCTTGGTATCAGATACGCAGTATTTT
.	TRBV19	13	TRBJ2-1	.	CASSILRGNEQFF	TGTGCCAGTAGTATTCTCCGGGGCAATGAGCAGTTCTTC
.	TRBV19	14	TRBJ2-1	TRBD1	CASSIETGGNEQFF	TGTGCCAGTAGTATCGAGACAGGGGGCAATGAGCAGTTCTTC
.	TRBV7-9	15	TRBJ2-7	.	CASSLEGLPTYEQYF	TGTGCCAGCAGCTTAGAGGGACTGCCCACCTACGAGCAGTACTTC
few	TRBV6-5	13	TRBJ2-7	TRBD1	CATGDRSSYEQYF	TGTGCCACCGGGGACAGGAGCTCCTACGAGCAGTACTTC
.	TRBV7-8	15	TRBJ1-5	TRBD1	CASSLVGTGSQPQHF	TGTGCCAGCAGCTTAGTGGGGACAGGGTCCCAGCCCCAGCATTTT
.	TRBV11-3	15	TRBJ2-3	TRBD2	CASSLGGSLKDTQYF	TGTGCCAGCAGCTTAGGCGGGAGCTTAAAAGATACGCAGTATTTT
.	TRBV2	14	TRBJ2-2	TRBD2	CASRRGMGTGELFF	TGTGCCAGCAGGCGGGGGATGGGGACCGGGGAGCTGTTTTTT
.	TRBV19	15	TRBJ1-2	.	CASSIPGGINYGYTF	TGTGCCAGTAGTATTCCCGGAGGGATCAACTATGGCTACACCTTC
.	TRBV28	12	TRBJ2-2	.	CASSLPSGELFF	TGTGCCAGCAGTTTACCTTCCGGGGAGCTGTTTTTT
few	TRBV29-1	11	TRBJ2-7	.	CSVEIVNEQYF	TGCAGCGTTGAAATAGTGAACGAGCAGTACTTC
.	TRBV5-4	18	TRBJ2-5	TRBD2	CASSLGLAGPGAQETQYF	TGTGCCAGCAGCTTAGGACTAGCGGGTCCGGGGGCCCAAGAGACCCAGTACTTC
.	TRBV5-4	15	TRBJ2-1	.	CASSLAGELPNEQFF	TGTGCCAGCAGCTTGGCGGGTGAACTCCCCAATGAGCAGTTCTTC
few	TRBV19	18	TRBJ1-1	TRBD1	CASSSPGQVDHPTPEAFF	TGTGCCAGTAGTTCTCCGGGACAGGTCGATCATCCCACACCTGAAGCTTTCTTT
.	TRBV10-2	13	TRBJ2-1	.	CASSATPYNEQFF	TGCGCCAGCAGTGCTACCCCTTACAATGAGCAGTTCTTC
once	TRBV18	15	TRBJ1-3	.	CASSLQGVSGNTIYF	TGTGCCAGCTCACTACAGGGAGTCTCTGGAAACACCATATATTTT
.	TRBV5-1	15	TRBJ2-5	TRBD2	CASSPRRLAGETQYF	TGCGCCAGCAGCCCTAGGAGACTAGCGGGAGAGACCCAGTACTTC
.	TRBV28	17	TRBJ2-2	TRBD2	CASSLSSGRVFTGELFF	TGTGCCAGCAGTTTATCGAGCGGGAGAGTCTTCACCGGGGAGCTGTTTTTT
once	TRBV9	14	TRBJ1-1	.	CASSVANSLTEAFF	TGTGCCAGCAGCGTAGCTAATTCCTTGACTGAAGCTTTCTTT
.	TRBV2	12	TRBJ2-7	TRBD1	CATQDRAYEQYF	TGTGCCACACAGGACAGGGCCTACGAGCAGTACTTC
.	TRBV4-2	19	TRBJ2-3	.	CASSRTGPLTGTSRDTQYF	TGTGCCAGCAGCCGAACCGGTCCACTTACCGGGACTTCCCGCGATACGCAGTATTTT
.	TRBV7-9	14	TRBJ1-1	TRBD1	CASRPGTGGRKAFF	TGTGCCAGCAGACCCGGGACAGGGGGCCGTAAAGCTTTCTTT
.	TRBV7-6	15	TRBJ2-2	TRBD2	CASSSSGVGTGELFF	TGTGCCAGCAGCTCTAGCGGGGTGGGAACCGGGGAGCTGTTTTTT
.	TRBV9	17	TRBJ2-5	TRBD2	CASSIGTSGRLQETQYF	TGTGCCAGCAGCATCGGGACTAGCGGCAGACTACAAGAGACCCAGTACTTC